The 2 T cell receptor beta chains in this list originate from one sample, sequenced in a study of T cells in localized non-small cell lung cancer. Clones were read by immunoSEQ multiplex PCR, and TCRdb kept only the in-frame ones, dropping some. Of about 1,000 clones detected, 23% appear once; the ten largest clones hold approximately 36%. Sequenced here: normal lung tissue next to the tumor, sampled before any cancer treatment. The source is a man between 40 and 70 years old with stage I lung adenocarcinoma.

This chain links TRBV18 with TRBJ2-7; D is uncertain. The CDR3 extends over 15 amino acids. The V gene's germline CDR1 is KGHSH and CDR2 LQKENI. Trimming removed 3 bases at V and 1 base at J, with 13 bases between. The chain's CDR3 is CASSPPGPFSYEQYF. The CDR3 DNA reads TGTGCCAGCTCACCGCCGGGTCCATTTTCCTACGAGCAGTACTTC.

As DNA, the CDR3 is TGTGCCAGCAGTGTTCGGCCGTACGAGCAGTACTTC. Residues: CASSVRPYEQYF. The gene calls are TRBV6-8 and TRBJ2-7; D remains ambiguous. The germline V gene encodes CDR1 MNHGY and CDR2 SAAAGT. CDR3 length: 12 amino acids. Trimming took 5 bases from V and 4 from J, leaving 9 bases between them.